The 32 T cell receptor beta chains given below trace back to one sample, sequenced in a study of blood T cell repertoires in COVID-19. This table comes from immunoSEQ multiplex PCR, and its TCRdb copy is limited to in-frame clones, with some not included. Of some 360,000 clones in the sample, 88% are singletons; the top ten hold just over 1%. The specimen was PBMCs or T cells enriched from blood (not recorded which). The receptor set was obtained from a young woman who had been exposed to COVID-19.

The chain employs TRBV9 and TRBJ1-5, with TRBD1 identical over 7 bases. Germline trimming cut 3 bases from V and 4 bases from J; bases unmatched to any gene: 4. Germline loops: CDR1 SGDLS, CDR2 YYNGEE. The CDR3 covers 14 residues. The CDR3 loop is CASSEGGDNQPQHF. The CDR3 region has the DNA TGTGCCAGCAGCGAAGGGGGCGATAATCAGCCCCAGCATTTT.

Of note for this clone: The junction and the germline gene differ at one end; a read error may be behind it. The V gene is TRBV27, the J gene TRBJ2-7; 10 bases are a match to TRBD1. Germline CDR1 MNHEY, CDR2 SMNVEV (reference sequence). This CDR3 comprises 13 residues. The CDR3 loop reads CASTGQGSSEQYF. The CDR3 DNA sequence: TGTGCCAGCACGGGACAGGGGTCCTCCGAGCAGTACTTC.

The chain combines TRBV10-3 with TRBJ1-2; 7 bases are shared with TRBD1. V gave up 8 bases and J gave up 0 bases; unmatched junction bases: 9. Per the germline V gene, CDR1 is ENHRY and CDR2 is SYGVKD. The CDR3 loop spans 15 amino acids. CDR3 sequence reads: CAILVRTGPNYGYTF. CDR3 sequence (DNA): TGTGCCATCCTCGTCAGGACAGGACCTAACTATGGCTACACCTTC.

The chain is built from TRBV5-8 and TRBJ2-7; TRBD1 matches 10 bases. Germline assignment: CDR1 SGHTS and CDR2 YDEGEE. Trimming took 3 bases from V and 7 from J; bases not matched to a gene: 7. CDR3 size: 14 residues. CDR3: CASSWTGGRLEQYF. CDR3 bases: TGTGCCAGCAGCTGGACAGGGGGGAGACTTGAGCAGTACTTC.

V is TRBV7-3 and J is TRBJ2-1; tentative D call: TRBD2 (6 bases). V lost 5 bases and J lost 8, with 16 bases in between. CDR1 is SGHTA and CDR2 is FQGTGA in the germline V gene. The CDR3 is made up of 14 amino acids. The CDR3 spells CASSPYGGSDEQFF. In nucleotides, the CDR3 is TGTGCCAGCAGCCCGTATGGGGGGTCGGATGAGCAGTTCTTC. The full variable domain, completed using reference TRBV7-3 and TRBJ2-1, is GAGVSQTPSNKVTEKGKYVELRCDPISGHTALYWYRQSLGQGPEFLIYFQGTGAADDSGLPNDRFFAVRPEGSVSTLKIQRTERGDSAVYLCASSPYGGSDEQFFGPGTRLTVL.

The rearrangement links TRBV3-1 (or the pseudogene TRBV3-2) to TRBJ1-1; D ambiguous. There are 13 residues in the CDR3. Looked up from germline, CDR1 is LGHDT and CDR2 is YNNKEL (reference sequence). V gave up 4 bases and J gave up 4 bases, with 10 bases separating them. The CDR3 spells CASSPFSGTEAFF. DNA for the CDR3: TGTGCCAGCAGCCCCTTTTCGGGCACTGAAGCTTTCTTT.

The rearrangement joins TRBV18 to TRBJ1-1, with TRBD1 identical over 7 bases. The CDR3 length is 17 residues. V shed 0 bases, J shed 4 bases, and the junction held 11 bases outside the gene matches. Germline assignment: CDR1 KGHSH and CDR2 LQKENI. In DNA form, the CDR3 reads TGTGCCAGCTCACCACCATTTTTTGACAGGGAGAGCACTGAAGCTTTCTTT. Residues: CASSPPFFDRESTEAFF. Full variable domain (outside the CDR3, taken from reference TRBV18 and TRBJ1-1): NAGVMQNPRHLVRRRGQEARLRCSPMKGHSHVYWYRQLPEEGLKFMVYLQKENIIDESGMPKERFSAEFPKEGPSILRIQQVVRGDSAAYFCASSPPFFDRESTEAFFGQGTRLTVV.

V is TRBV27 and J is TRBJ2-5, with D tentatively TRBD1 (6 bases). The V gene lost 2 bases and the J gene lost 2 bases, with 15 bases spanning the gap. Germline assignment: CDR1 MNHEY and CDR2 SMNVEV (reference sequence). The length of the CDR3 is 16 residues. CDR3 DNA: TGTGCCAGCAGTTTACTCCGGACAGCAAATCAAGAGACCCAGTACTTC. Encoded protein: CASSLLRTANQETQYF.

The CDR3 DNA is TGCAGCGTTGCACCCCTTCTAAGACAGGGGTTCGATGAGCAGTTCTTC. As protein: CSVAPLLRQGFDEQFF. The chain carries TRBV29-1 and TRBJ2-1; 8 bases align to TRBD1. CDR3 length: 16 residues. Trimming cost V 4 bases and J 8 bases; bases outside gene matches: 16. CDR1 is SQVTM, CDR2 ANQGSEA, per germline.

The V call is TRBV5-1, the J call TRBJ2-5; TRBD2 aligns across 7 bases. CDR3 length: 15 residues. Germline CDR1 reads SGHRS; CDR2 reads YFSETQ. V lost 0 bases to trimming and J lost 5 bases; unmatched junction nucleotides: 7. The CDR3 loop reads CASSLGSGGVETQYF. The CDR3 DNA is TGCGCCAGCAGCTTGGGATCTGGGGGGGTCGAGACCCAGTACTTC.

Many counts were recorded for this clone. The gene calls are TRBV5-6 and TRBJ2-1; 13 bases agree with TRBD2. CDR1 is SGHDT, CDR2 YYEEEE, per germline. The CDR3 is 15 amino acids. The J segment lost 9 bases and the V segment lost 4 bases, leaving 7 bases of the junction unmatched. CDR3 coding DNA: TGTGCCAGCAGCCCGGGACTAGCGGGAAAGGTTGAGCAGTTCTTC. Its protein product is CASSPGLAGKVEQFF.

CDR3 amino acids: CASSRQVNEKLFF. Written as DNA, the CDR3 is TGTGCCAGCAGCCGACAGGTGAATGAAAAACTGTTTTTT. The rearrangement links TRBV11-2 to TRBJ1-4; maybe TRBD1 (6 bases). The CDR3 has 13 residues. CDR1 SGHAT and CDR2 FQNNGV come from the germline V gene. V lost 5 bases to trimming and J lost 5 bases, with 9 bases between them.

V is TRBV9 and J is TRBJ2-1; 9 bases are a match to TRBD1. Unmatched junction bases numbered 11, after V lost 2 bases and J lost 8 bases. CDR3 length: 16 amino acids. Per the germline V gene, CDR1 is SGDLS and CDR2 is YYNGEE. CDR3: CASSVFGTGLRDEQFF. DNA of the CDR3: TGTGCCAGCAGCGTTTTCGGGACAGGGCTTCGGGATGAGCAGTTCTTC. Together with reference TRBV9 and TRBJ2-1, the CDR3 gives the full variable domain: DSGVTQTPKHLITATGQRVTLRCSPRSGDLSVYWYQQSLDQGLQFLIQYYNGEERAKGNILERFSAQQFPDLHSELNLSSLELGDSALYFCASSVFGTGLRDEQFFGPGTRLTVL.

The chain links TRBV7-2 to TRBJ1-4; 8 nucleotides match TRBD1. With V trimmed by 1 base and J by 6 bases, 10 bases remained unmatched. From germline, CDR1 is SGHTA and CDR2 FQGNSA. The CDR3 totals 17 residues. The CDR3: CASSLGDRGVHDEKLFF. The CDR3 region has the DNA TGTGCCAGCAGCTTAGGTGACAGGGGCGTGCATGATGAAAAACTGTTTTTT.

The CDR3 DNA sequence: TGTGCCACCGCCAAGGGGGCGACTGATGGCTACACCTTC. Protein: CATAKGATDGYTF. The gene calls are TRBV24-1 and TRBJ1-2, with 7 bases identical to TRBD1. In germline, CDR1 is KGHDR, CDR2 SFDVKD. J gave up 6 bases and V 9 bases, and 9 bases lay outside the gene matches. The CDR3 is 13 residues long.

The CDR3 reads CASSNRGNTGELFF. The CDR3 coding sequence is TGTGCCAGCAGCAACAGGGGCAACACCGGGGAGCTGTTTTTT. The J gene is TRBJ2-2, the V gene TRBV2; 7 bases agree with TRBD1. Germline assignment: CDR1 SNHLY and CDR2 FYNNEI. The CDR3 contains 14 residues. V shed 6 bases and J 2 bases; nucleotides not matched to a gene: 3.

The genes are TRBV5-4 and TRBJ2-1; possibly TRBD2 for D (6 bases). The CDR3 covers 16 residues. V dropped 0 bases and J dropped 7 bases, with 17 bases sitting between them. Germline values: CDR1 SGHNT, CDR2 YYREEE (reference sequence). The CDR3 nucleotides are TGTGCCAGCAGCTTGGGGGGCGGGACCGGTCGGAATGAGCAGTTCTTC. Protein sequence: CASSLGGGTGRNEQFF.

This chain connects TRBV10-3 to TRBJ2-3; TRBD2 aligns across 7 bases. Germline values: CDR1 ENHRY, CDR2 SYGVKD. V shed 4 bases, J shed 4 bases, and the junction held 8 bases outside the gene matches. There are 15 residues in the CDR3. CDR3 amino acids: CAISGGEGPADTQYF. The DNA for the CDR3 is TGTGCCATCAGTGGCGGGGAGGGCCCGGCAGATACGCAGTATTTT.

The chain recombines TRBV7-3 with TRBJ2-3, with a weak D call TRBD2 (5 bases). CDR1 is SGHTA, CDR2 FQGTGA, per germline. CDR3 size: 15 residues. V was trimmed by 1 base and J by 5 bases, leaving 13 bases between them. CDR3 protein: CASSLRLGGGDTQYF. CDR3 bases: TGTGCCAGCAGCTTAAGATTGGGCGGAGGAGATACGCAGTATTTT.

This chain connects TRBV9 to TRBJ2-3; weak D call: TRBD1 (5 bases). The CDR3 contains 15 residues. CDR1 SGDLS and CDR2 YYNGEE come from the germline V gene. Trimming took 0 bases from V and 0 from J, leaving 8 bases between them. The CDR3 spells CASSVGQTSTDTQYF. The CDR3 nucleotides read TGTGCCAGCAGCGTAGGACAGACTAGCACAGATACGCAGTATTTT.

As for this clone: The identical CDR3 is also encoded by other nucleotide sequences in the sample. The chain combines TRBV7-9 with TRBJ2-7; no clear D. Trimming took off 1 base at V and 1 base at J, with 8 bases between the two ends. Per germline, CDR1 SEHNR and CDR2 FQNEAQ (reference sequence). The CDR3 runs 14 residues. CDR3 sequence: CASSLGGTSYEQYF. The CDR3 DNA sequence: TGTGCCAGCAGCTTAGGAGGTACGTCCTACGAGCAGTACTTC.

Worth noting for this clone: Within the sample, other DNA sequences also encode this same CDR3. The chain has TRBV12-2 and TRBJ2-2; the table calls TRBD2, which could not be checked here. TRBV12-2 is tagged as a pseudogene. The CDR3 consists of 18 residues. CDR3 protein: CASRSENGLAGHTGELFF. CDR3 DNA: TGTGCAAGTCGCTCAGAGAACGGACTAGCGGGACACACCGGGGAGTTGTTTTTT.

This chain links TRBV6-5 with TRBJ2-5, with D maybe TRBD1 (6 bases). The V gene lost 6 bases and the J gene lost 5 bases, with 19 bases spanning the gap. The CDR3 contains 15 residues. Germline V lookup: CDR1 MNHEY, CDR2 SVGAGI. The CDR3 reads CASRHPGVEGETQYF. Here the CDR3 DNA reads TGTGCCAGCAGGCACCCAGGGGTCGAGGGGGAGACCCAGTACTTC.

The J gene is TRBJ2-1, the V gene TRBV7-9; 8 nucleotides match TRBD1. Looked up from germline, CDR1 is SEHNR and CDR2 is FQNEAQ (reference sequence). The CDR3 has 14 amino acids. The trim removed 4 bases at V and 7 bases at J, leaving 6 bases unmatched. In nucleotides, the CDR3 is TGTGCCAGCAGCTGGCCGGGACAGGAAAATGAGCAGTTCTTC. It translates to CASSWPGQENEQFF.

This chain connects TRBV7-8 to TRBJ2-7; maybe TRBD2 (5 bases). Per the germline V gene, CDR1 is SGHVS and CDR2 is FQNEAQ. This CDR3 has 13 amino acids. Trimming left V 5 bases short and J 3 bases short, with 11 bases between. The CDR3 region is CASSPRRVYEQYF. The CDR3 bases are TGTGCCAGCAGCCCTCGGCGGGTCTACGAGCAGTACTTC. Using reference TRBV7-8 and TRBJ2-7 for the parts outside the CDR3, the full variable domain is GAGVSQSPRYKVAKRGQDVALRCDPISGHVSLFWYQQALGQGPEFLTYFQNEAQLDKSGLPSDRFFAERPEGSVSTLKIQRTQQEDSAVYLCASSPRRVYEQYFGPGTRLTVT.

V gene TRBV24-1 combines with J gene TRBJ1-1; TRBD1 aligns across 9 bases. In germline, CDR1 is KGHDR, CDR2 SFDVKD. This CDR3 comprises 15 residues. Losses at the gene ends were 4 bases for V and 3 bases for J; bases not matched to a gene: 5. CDR3 in DNA: TGTGCCACCAGTGACCCCGGGACAGGGCACACTGAAGCTTTCTTT. Translation gives CATSDPGTGHTEAFF.

V is TRBV11-2 and J is TRBJ1-6; TRBD1 aligns across 8 bases. The CDR3 has 14 residues. Trimming cost V 7 bases and J 7 bases; bases outside gene matches: 6. Per the germline V gene, CDR1 is SGHAT and CDR2 is FQNNGV. The CDR3 spells CASTWGQANSPLHF. As DNA, the CDR3 is TGTGCCAGCACCTGGGGACAGGCAAATTCACCCCTCCACTTT.

This chain uses TRBV6-5 with TRBJ2-1; possible D gene TRBD2, 5 bases. The germline gives CDR1 MNHEY, CDR2 SVGAGI. There are 15 residues in the CDR3. Trimming took 0 bases from V and 1 from J, leaving 7 bases between them. The CDR3 coding sequence is TGTGCCAGCAGTTACTCGCCGGGATCCTACAATGAGCAGTTCTTC. It yields the protein CASSYSPGSYNEQFF.

The chain combines TRBV11-2 with TRBJ1-4, with TRBD1 matching over 9 bases. Unmatched junction bases numbered 14, after V lost 4 bases and J lost 8 bases. CDR3 size: 17 residues. The V gene's germline CDR1 is SGHAT and CDR2 FQNNGV. In nucleotides, the CDR3 is TGTGCCAGCAGCTCGGGGGCCGGGACAGGGTTAGGGGAAAAACTGTTTTTT. This translates into CASSSGAGTGLGEKLFF.

V is TRBV7-3 and J is TRBJ1-2; D is perhaps TRBD1 (5 bases). The ends were cut back, 3 bases at V and 3 bases at J, with 14 bases in the middle. CDR1 and CDR2 from the germline V gene are SGHTA and FQGTGA. This CDR3 region has 15 residues. The CDR3 nucleotides are TGTGCCAGCAGCTTCCGATGGGGCGCGGACTATGGCTACACCTTC. Translation gives CASSFRWGADYGYTF.

On this clone itself: The same CDR3 arises from other DNA sequences in this sample as well. The rearrangement uses TRBV2 and TRBJ1-5, with D perhaps TRBD1 (5 bases). CDR3 size: 14 residues. Germline-derived CDR1 and CDR2 are SNHLY and FYNNEI. Trimming removed 3 bases at V and 2 bases at J, with 8 bases between. CDR3 in amino acids: CASSEQGGNQPQHF. The CDR3 DNA reads TGTGCCAGCAGTGAGCAGGGTGGCAATCAGCCCCAGCATTTT.

The chain has TRBV5-1 and TRBJ2-7; TRBD1 matches at 9 bases. The CDR3 covers 16 residues. J was trimmed by 2 bases and V by 1 base; bases with no gene match: 7. CDR1 is SGHRS, CDR2 YFSETQ, per germline. The CDR3 spells CASSLSRDRATYEQYF. In nucleotides, the CDR3 is TGCGCCAGCAGCTTGAGCCGGGACAGGGCAACCTACGAGCAGTACTTC.